A selection of T cell receptor beta chains follows, all from one sample in a study of response to subunit inactivated influenza vaccine. TCRdb analysed the RT-PCR reads with MiXCR anew, one entry per CDR3 protein. The sample lists about 540,000 distinct CDR3 sequences, under 25% seen once, with 2.8% in the top ten. The data were also submitted as part of a second study, on T cells expressing NK-cell markers.

Specimen: CD4+ T cells sorted from PBMCs, collected about 11 days after vaccination. These receptors all come from a man in his fifties who received an inactivated influenza vaccine. CDR3s include the opening cysteine and the closing phenylalanine or tryptophan. A D gene is named only where the DNA matches it firmly. Some rows have no size entry. The others give once, few or many, or a class for an expanded clone.

v_call	j_call	d_call	clone_size	cdr3_nt	cdr3_aa
TRBV28	TRBJ2-7	TRBD1	few	TGTGCCAGCAGACCAGGACAGGGACGAAGCGAGCAGTACTTC	CASRPGQGRSEQYF
TRBV6-1	TRBJ2-7	-	-	TGTGCCAGCAGTGGCGGGACTTCCTACGAGCAGTACTTC	CASSGGTSYEQYF
TRBV3-1	TRBJ1-1	-	-	TGTGCCAGCAGTCCGCAGGGGACCCTTCGGACTGAAGCTTTCTTT	CASSPQGTLRTEAFF
TRBV24-1	TRBJ2-1	TRBD1	-	TGTGCCACCCATACGGGACAGGGGAATGGTGAGCAGTTCTTC	CATHTGQGNGEQFF
TRBV12-3/TRBV12-4	TRBJ1-5	-	-	TGTGCCAGCAGTTCCGAAACTGTGGATAGCAATCAGCCCCAGCATTTT	CASSSETVDSNQPQHF
TRBV4-2	TRBJ1-1	-	-	TGTGCCAGCAGCCACGACAGTCTTAACACTGAAGCTTTCTTT	CASSHDSLNTEAFF
TRBV4-3	TRBJ2-7	-	-	TGCGCCAGCAGCCAAGATCTCCTCGAGTACGAGCAGTACTTC	CASSQDLLEYEQYF
TRBV4-3	TRBJ1-1	-	-	TGCGCCAGCAGCCAAGATATCGGCGAGGACACTGAAGCTTTCTTT	CASSQDIGEDTEAFF
TRBV5-6	TRBJ1-4	-	few	TGTGCCAGCAGCCAACTCGGGGCGGCTAATGAAAAACTGTTTTTT	CASSQLGAANEKLFF
TRBV6-2/TRBV6-3	TRBJ2-7	-	-	TGTGCCAGCAGTATGCAGGGGGGCTACGAGCAGTACTTC	CASSMQGGYEQYF
TRBV5-1	TRBJ1-1	TRBD1	-	TGCGCCAGCAGCTTGGCCTTACAGGGGGCAAGAAAGACTGAAGCTTTCTTT	CASSLALQGARKTEAFF
TRBV15	TRBJ2-4	-	-	TGTGCCACCAGCAGAGGGCAGGGGATTGCTCAGTACTTC	CATSRGQGIAQYF
TRBV10-3	TRBJ2-5	-	few	TGTGCCATCAGCCCCTACGACAGTATGTACCAAGAGACCCAGTACTTC	CAISPYDSMYQETQYF
TRBV9	TRBJ2-1	-	few	TGTGCCAGCAGCGTAGGGAGTAATTCCTACAATGAGCAGTTCTTC	CASSVGSNSYNEQFF
TRBV7-3	TRBJ2-6	-	-	TGTGCCAGCAGCTTTGGTCTCTCTGGGGCCAACGTCCTGACTTTC	CASSFGLSGANVLTF
TRBV5-1	TRBJ1-1	-	-	TGCGCCAGCAGCTTAGGGGGGCCTCGGACTGAAGCTTTCTTT	CASSLGGPRTEAFF
TRBV29-1	TRBJ2-6	-	-	TGCAGCGTTCTAGGACACCATTCTGGGGCCAACGTCCTGACTTTC	CSVLGHHSGANVLTF
TRBV5-4	TRBJ2-7	-	-	TGTGCCAGCAGCTTGGGGCCAGTGATGGAATACGAGCAGTACTTC	CASSLGPVMEYEQYF
TRBV20-1	TRBJ2-3	TRBD2	few	TGCAGTGCTAGAGCCGGAAATAGCGGGAGGGCGCTAGATACGCAGTATTTT	CSARAGNSGRALDTQYF
TRBV7-6	TRBJ1-6	-	-	TGTGCCAGCAGCTTAGGAAGAGGTTATAATTCACCCCTCCACTTT	CASSLGRGYNSPLHF
TRBV5-6	TRBJ2-7	TRBD1	few	TGTGCCAGCAGCTTGGCCCGGGACAGGGGCTACGAGCAGTACTTC	CASSLARDRGYEQYF
TRBV4-3	TRBJ2-1	-	-	TGCGCCAGCAGCTACGGGACTCCCTCTTCCTACAATGAGCAGTTCTTC	CASSYGTPSSYNEQFF